This T cell receptor beta chain was documented in a study of cytomegalovirus exposure and HLA in healthy donors. The PCR employed 60 Vbeta primers together with 13 Jbeta primers. Some clones are missing from TCRdb's copy, which holds only in-frame ones; the method was immunoSEQ multiplex PCR. The sample includes 150,000 or so clones, more than 65% of them seen just once. The CDR3 totals 12 residues. Germline-derived CDR1 and CDR2 are SQVTM and ANQGSEA. V was pared by 6 bases and J by 6 bases, with 2 bases of the junction left unmatched. Details on this clone: Antigen specificity is unknown.

Study-wide results and caveats: Looking again later, the authors saw that most CMV-associated TCR beta chains seemed HLA-restricted. Per published reports, the classifier diagnosed cytomegalovirus status with high specificity and sensitivity. In an earlier analysis, about 87% or about 30%: the productive usage of most TCR beta V segments. Reported findings show TCR beta sequences accurately forecast HLA-A and HLA-B alleles in most subjects.

The sequencing input was PBMCs. The chain uses TRBV29-1 and TRBJ2-1; 10 bases map to TRBD2. This TCR was sampled from a male donor in good health and CMV-seronegative. Here the CDR3 DNA reads TGCAGCGTAAGGACTAGCGGCAATGAGCAGTTCTTC. This codes for CSVRTSGNEQFF.